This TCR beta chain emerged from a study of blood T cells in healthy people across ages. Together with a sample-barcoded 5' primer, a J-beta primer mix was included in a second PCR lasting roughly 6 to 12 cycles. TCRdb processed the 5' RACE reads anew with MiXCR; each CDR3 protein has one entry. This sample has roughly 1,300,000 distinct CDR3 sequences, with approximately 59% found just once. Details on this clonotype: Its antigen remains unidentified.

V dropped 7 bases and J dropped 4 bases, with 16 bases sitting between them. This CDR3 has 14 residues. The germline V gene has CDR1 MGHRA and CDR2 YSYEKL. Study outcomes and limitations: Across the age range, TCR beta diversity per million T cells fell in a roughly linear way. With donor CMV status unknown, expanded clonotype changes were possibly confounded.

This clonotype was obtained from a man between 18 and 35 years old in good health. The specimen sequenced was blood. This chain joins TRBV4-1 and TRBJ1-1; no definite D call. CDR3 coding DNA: TGCGCCAGCACCCTGGGTCCGCTGGGCACTGAAGCTTTCTTT. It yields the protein CASTLGPLGTEAFF.